One sample yielded the 16 T cell receptor beta chains listed below, sequenced in a study of blood T cell repertoires in COVID-19. The table came from immunoSEQ multiplex PCR; TCRdb's copy has only in-frame clones and leaves some out. This table holds 35,000 to 50,000 clones, 75% to 90% found once. The sample taken for sequencing was peripheral blood. The origin of the receptors is a man aged 60 to 75 with acute or convalescent COVID-19.

The chain couples TRBV7-3 to TRBJ2-7, with TRBD2 identical over 15 bases. There are 15 residues in the CDR3. V lost 4 bases, J lost 7 bases, and 5 bases stayed unmatched. Germline V gene data show CDR1 as SGHTA and CDR2 as FQGTGA. CDR3 loop: CASSSGLAGGGEQYF. The CDR3 nucleotides read TGTGCCAGCAGCTCTGGACTAGCGGGAGGGGGTGAGCAGTACTTC.

This clone was recorded only once. The CDR3 is CASSNRAGGNTIYF. The CDR3 DNA reads TGTGCCAGCAGTAACAGGGCTGGGGGAAACACCATATATTTT. The V gene is TRBV7-2, the J gene TRBJ1-3, with D maybe TRBD1 (6 bases). Trimming pared 6 bases from V and 4 bases from J, leaving 13 bases between. Looked up from germline, CDR1 is SGHTA and CDR2 is FQGNSA. CDR3 length equals 14 residues.

J is TRBJ2-4 and V is TRBV15, with 8 bases fitting TRBD2. Germline CDR1 LNHNV, CDR2 YYDKDF (reference sequence). Trimming cost V 5 bases and J 7 bases; bases outside gene matches: 1. The length of the CDR3 is 12 residues. As DNA, the CDR3 is TGTGCCACCAGCGGGACTAGGAACATTCAGTACTTC. This translates into CATSGTRNIQYF.

The CDR3 DNA is TGCGCCAGCAGCTTAGGCGGGGGGCCGGCAGATACGCAGTATTTT. Amino acid sequence: CASSLGGGPADTQYF. The chain uses TRBV5-1 and TRBJ2-3, with 8 positions matching TRBD2. CDR1 is SGHRS, CDR2 YFSETQ, per germline. The CDR3 sequence is 15 residues long. Trimming cost V 2 bases and J 4 bases; bases outside gene matches: 6. Drawing the rest from reference TRBV5-1 and TRBJ2-3, the complete variable domain is KAGVTQTPRYLIKTRGQQVTLSCSPISGHRSVSWYQQTPGQGLQFLFEYFSETQRNKGNFPGRFSGRQFSNSRSEMNVSTLELGDSALYLCASSLGGGPADTQYFGPGTRLTVL.

The rearrangement joins TRBV30 to TRBJ2-1, with 9 bases identical to TRBD2. V was clipped by 1 base and J by 8 bases; unmatched bases: 30. The CDR3 is 22 residues long. Germline V lookup: CDR1 GTSNPN, CDR2 SVGIG (reference sequence). CDR3 loop: CAWSGRGGGAPGTSRRAHEQFF. DNA for the CDR3: TGTGCCTGGAGTGGCCGCGGGGGAGGGGCACCCGGGACTAGCCGGAGGGCCCATGAGCAGTTCTTC.

The chain links TRBV4-2 to TRBJ2-3; 8 nucleotides match TRBD2. V was clipped by 0 bases and J by 4 bases; unmatched bases: 6. The CDR3 sequence is 16 residues long. Per the germline V gene, CDR1 is LGHNA and CDR2 is YNFKEQ. The chain's CDR3 is CASSQDQGLGADTQYF. The DNA for the CDR3 is TGTGCCAGCAGCCAAGACCAGGGACTAGGGGCAGATACGCAGTATTTT.

The chain combines TRBV5-1 with TRBJ2-1; perhaps TRBD2 as D (6 bases). V was pared by 1 base and J by 7 bases, with 15 bases between. The CDR3 is made up of 15 amino acids. Germline CDR1 is SGHRS and CDR2 is YFSETQ. CDR3 DNA sequence: TGCGCCAGCAGCTTGTCCGCGGCCCGGGGGAATGAGCAGTTCTTC. Protein: CASSLSAARGNEQFF.

The genes are TRBV28 and TRBJ2-1, with TRBD1 matching 10 bases. The CDR3 totals 16 residues. Germline assignment: CDR1 MDHEN and CDR2 SYDVKM. Trimming cost V 3 bases and J 9 bases; bases outside gene matches: 11. CDR3 loop: CASSFPLGQGKGEQFF. In nucleotides, the CDR3 is TGTGCCAGCAGTTTCCCGTTGGGACAGGGGAAGGGTGAGCAGTTCTTC. Full variable domain (missing parts from reference TRBV28 and TRBJ2-1): DVKVTQSSRYLVKRTGEKVFLECVQDMDHENMFWYRQDPGLGLRLIYFSYDVKMKEKGDIPEGYSVSREKKERFSLILESASTNQTSMYLCASSFPLGQGKGEQFFGPGTRLTVL.

V gene TRBV5-1 combines with J gene TRBJ2-3, with 9 positions matching TRBD2. This CDR3 comprises 15 residues. Trimming at V came to 2 bases and at J to 2 bases, leaving 3 bases not matched to a gene. Germline CDR1 and CDR2: SGHRS and YFSETQ. CDR3 loop: CASSLSGRHTDTQYF. Here the CDR3 DNA reads TGCGCCAGCAGCTTAAGCGGGAGGCACACAGATACGCAGTATTTT.

On this clone: Mismatch with germline at one junction end may stem from a read error. The J gene is TRBJ2-3, the V gene TRBV2; the D gene is possibly TRBD1 (5 bases). The CDR3 consists of 15 residues. The germline V gene encodes CDR1 SNHLY and CDR2 FYNNEI. In DNA form, the CDR3 reads TGTGCCGGCAGCGACGGACACCCCACCACAGATACGCAGTATTTT. Translation: CAGSDGHPTTDTQYF.

This chain joins TRBV18 and TRBJ2-1; D not resolved. The germline CDR1 and CDR2 sequences are KGHSH and LQKENI. V was pared by 1 base and J by 9 bases, with 13 bases between. This CDR3 contains 14 residues. CDR3 region: CASSPREVSSEQFF. In nucleotides, the CDR3 is TGTGCCAGCTCACCACGTGAGGTCTCAAGTGAGCAGTTCTTC.

The genes are TRBV19 and TRBJ1-2, with a possible D match to TRBD1 (6 bases). With 2 bases removed from V and 6 bases from J, the gap between germline ends came to 10 bases. The CDR3 runs 13 residues. Germline loops: CDR1 LNHDA, CDR2 SQIVND (reference sequence). CDR3 bases: TGTGCCAGTAGTATAACCACAGGGAATGGCTACACCTTC. Its translation is CASSITTGNGYTF.

This clone was counted once. The rearrangement joins TRBV5-1 to TRBJ1-2; D uncertain. Trimming pared 1 base from V and 3 bases from J, leaving 10 bases between. Germline lookup yields CDR1 SGHRS and CDR2 YFSETQ. This CDR3 is built from 14 residues. The CDR3 sequence is CASSLSLIDYGYTF. CDR3 nucleotides: TGCGCCAGCAGCTTGTCGTTGATAGACTATGGCTACACCTTC.

This chain joins TRBV2 and TRBJ2-2; no firm D call. Trimming left V 6 bases short and J 3 bases short, with 5 bases between. The CDR3 is 12 residues long. Germline CDR1 and CDR2: SNHLY and FYNNEI. CDR3 protein: CASRGDTGELFF. In DNA, the CDR3 is TGTGCCAGCAGGGGCGACACCGGGGAGCTGTTTTTT. Filled out from reference TRBV2 and TRBJ2-2, the complete variable domain reads EPEVTQTPSHQVTQMGQEVILRCVPISNHLYFYWYRQILGQKVEFLVSFYNNEISEKSEIFDDQFSVERPDGSNFTLKIRSTKLEDSAMYFCASRGDTGELFFGEGSRLTVL.

V gene TRBV10-2 combines with J gene TRBJ1-5; D is ambiguous. V was shortened by 7 bases and J by 4 bases, with 11 bases between the two germline ends. CDR3 length equals 13 residues. Germline loops: CDR1 WSHSY, CDR2 SAAADI. Written as DNA, the CDR3 is TGCGCCAGCACCGTGGGAGGAAATCAGCCCCAGCATTTT. Residues: CASTVGGNQPQHF.

V gene TRBV30 combines with J gene TRBJ2-7; 9 nucleotides line up with TRBD1. The CDR3 loop spans 14 amino acids. V dropped 5 bases and J dropped 7; count of bases not matched to a gene: 12. CDR1 GTSNPN and CDR2 SVGIG come from the germline V gene (reference sequence). Written as DNA, the CDR3 is TGTGCCTGGTTAGCCGGGACAGGGTCGGGGGAGCAGTACTTC. Translated, it gives CAWLAGTGSGEQYF.